What follows are 19 T cell receptor beta chains derived from one specimen sequenced in a study of PD-1 blockade in classical Hodgkin lymphoma (TCRdb year 2020). The library was built by means of the immunoSEQ multiplex PCR assay. TCRdb took over this immuneACCESS table, retaining in-frame rearrangements with V and J assigned. Such tables are incomplete; in checked studies, under half of the missing clones stem from an unresolved V gene, and the remainder is unexplained. The sample records more than 20,000 clones, approximately 88% of which are singletons. The ten largest clonotypes hold roughly 21% of the sample. The intended sense of this specimen's time point label: cycle 4 day 1 (C4D1), after less than 7 weeks of nivolumab. Every trial patient had relapsed after autologous stem cell transplantation, and cohorts A, B and C differed in prior brentuximab vedotin exposure. The sequencing used peripheral blood mononuclear cells (PBMCs), collected before the fourth cycle of nivolumab. Receptors originate from a human donor with classical Hodgkin lymphoma.

This clone is a singleton in its sample. The V gene is TRBV5-6, the J gene TRBJ1-3; D unresolved. CDR1 is SGHDT, CDR2 YYEEEE, per germline. The CDR3 covers 14 residues. The V and J ends lost 5 bases and 0 bases respectively, with 9 bases between them. The CDR3 DNA reads as TGTGCCAGCAGTCTTTCGAGCTCTGGAAACACCATATATTTT. Translating gives CASSLSSSGNTIYF.

The chain has TRBV14 and TRBJ2-2; tentative D call: TRBD2 (5 bases). The V end was cut by 0 bases, the J end by 5 bases, with 13 bases between. The CDR3 is made up of 16 amino acids. Per the germline V gene, CDR1 is SGHDN and CDR2 is FVKESK. DNA for the CDR3: TGTGCCAGCAGCCAAGAGCGGGTTGGACCAACCGGGGAGCTGTTTTTT. Its protein is CASSQERVGPTGELFF.

The chain uses TRBV30 and TRBJ2-5, with D possibly TRBD2 on 5 matching bases. V lost 5 bases to trimming and J lost 5 bases, with 12 bases between them. Germline-derived CDR1 and CDR2 are GTSNPN and SVGIG (reference sequence). This CDR3 is built from 12 residues. The CDR3 spells CAWPRAEETQYF. CDR3 bases: TGTGCCTGGCCACGAGCGGAGGAGACCCAGTACTTC.

The chain links TRBV29-1 to TRBJ2-7, with 7 bases fitting TRBD1. Germline V gene data show CDR1 as SQVTM and CDR2 as ANQGSEA. The CDR3 length is 13 residues. V gave up 1 base and J gave up 7 bases; unmatched junction bases: 7. CDR3 residues: CSVEGQTGWEQYF. Written as DNA, the CDR3 is TGCAGCGTTGAAGGACAGACAGGGTGGGAGCAGTACTTC.

This sequence joins TRBV21-1 and TRBJ2-1; TRBD2, the D gene given by the table, was not confirmed from the DNA. TRBV21-1 is reported as a pseudogene. The CDR3 runs to 15 residues. This CDR3 reads CASSNWRGGRYEQFF. The DNA for the CDR3 is TGTGCCAGCAGCAATTGGCGGGGGGGGCGTTATGAGCAGTTCTTC.

The chain recombines TRBV30 with TRBJ1-4; the match to TRBD1 covers 7 bases. CDR3 length: 16 amino acids. CDR1 GTSNPN and CDR2 SVGIG come from the germline V gene (reference sequence). The trim removed 2 bases at V and 0 bases at J, leaving 6 bases unmatched. This CDR3 is CAWSPGQQSTNEKLFF. The CDR3 coding sequence is TGTGCCTGGAGTCCGGGACAGCAGTCAACTAATGAAAAACTGTTTTTT.

J is TRBJ2-2 and V is TRBV5-1, with D unclear. CDR3 length: 15 residues. Germline V gene data show CDR1 as SGHRS and CDR2 as YFSETQ. V dropped 0 bases and J dropped 4 bases, with 10 bases sitting between them. The CDR3 is CASSLEGRATGELFF. The CDR3 DNA reads as TGCGCCAGCAGCTTGGAGGGTCGGGCCACCGGGGAGCTGTTTTTT.

The V and J genes are TRBV6-4 and TRBJ1-4; the D gene is possibly TRBD1 (5 bases). Looked up from germline, CDR1 is MRHNA and CDR2 is SNTAGT. V dropped 6 bases and J dropped 7 bases, with 12 bases sitting between them. The CDR3 is 13 residues long. The CDR3 DNA sequence: TGTGCCAGCAGCAGGGTTTTTGGTGAAAAACTGTTTTTT. Translating gives CASSRVFGEKLFF.

This chain joins TRBV23-1 and TRBJ2-1; TRBD1 matches at 9 bases. TRBV23-1 is labeled an ORF, and its function is uncertain. The CDR3 is 17 residues long. V was clipped by 0 bases and J by 9 bases; unmatched bases: 12. The CDR3 is CASSQSPEVGQGCEQFF. The DNA of the CDR3 is TGCGCCAGCAGTCAATCGCCGGAAGTGGGACAGGGATGTGAGCAGTTCTTC.

This rearrangement joins TRBV7-9 to TRBJ1-4; 7 positions agree with TRBD1. Germline V gene data show CDR1 as SEHNR and CDR2 as FQNEAQ (reference sequence). The J segment lost 4 bases and the V segment lost 2 bases, leaving 7 bases of the junction unmatched. The CDR3 is 16 residues long. The CDR3 protein is CASSLTGTALNEKLFF. The CDR3 DNA follows: TGTGCCAGCAGCTTAACCGGGACAGCCCTTAATGAAAAACTGTTTTTT.

In this sample, this clone is medium-sized. The rearrangement uses TRBV29-1 and TRBJ1-1, with D possibly matching TRBD1 (5 bases). Germline CDR1 reads SQVTM; CDR2 reads ANQGSEA. The CDR3 runs to 13 residues. The V end lost 6 bases, the J end lost 1 base, and 12 bases lay between the germline ends. The CDR3 here is CSVDPTGNTEAFF. CDR3 DNA: TGCAGCGTGGACCCCACAGGGAACACTGAAGCTTTCTTT.

The chain is built from TRBV6-5 and TRBJ2-5, with TRBD1 matching over 7 bases. The CDR3 runs to 13 residues. Germline loops: CDR1 MNHEY, CDR2 SVGAGI. The J segment lost 1 base and the V segment lost 6 bases, leaving 2 bases of the junction unmatched. CDR3 in amino acids: CASRRDSQETQYF. Written as DNA, the CDR3 is TGTGCCAGCAGGAGGGACAGCCAAGAGACCCAGTACTTC.

The gene calls are TRBV2 and TRBJ2-1; 12 bases line up with TRBD1. V shed 4 bases, J shed 2 bases, and the junction held 3 bases outside the gene matches. The CDR3 totals 16 residues. Looked up from germline, CDR1 is SNHLY and CDR2 is FYNNEI. The CDR3 loop reads CASSGWDRGPYNEQFF. The CDR3 region has the DNA TGTGCCAGCAGTGGGTGGGACAGGGGGCCCTACAATGAGCAGTTCTTC. Filled out from reference TRBV2 and TRBJ2-1, the complete variable domain reads EPEVTQTPSHQVTQMGQEVILRCVPISNHLYFYWYRQILGQKVEFLVSFYNNEISEKSEIFDDQFSVERPDGSNFTLKIRSTKLEDSAMYFCASSGWDRGPYNEQFFGPGTRLTVL.

V usage is TRBV14 and J usage is TRBJ2-3; D gene ambiguous. With 3 bases removed from V and 3 bases from J, the gap between germline ends came to 16 bases. CDR3 length equals 16 residues. Germline V gene lookup returns CDR1 SGHDN and CDR2 FVKESK. The CDR3 sequence is CASSQRLDGLTDTQYF. CDR3 sequence (DNA): TGTGCCAGCAGCCAGAGACTGGACGGGCTTACAGATACGCAGTATTTT.

J is TRBJ2-7 and V is TRBV7-9, with a weak D call TRBD2 (5 bases). This CDR3 spans 15 amino acids. Per the germline V gene, CDR1 is SEHNR and CDR2 is FQNEAQ (reference sequence). Between the trimmed V and J ends, which lost 5 bases and 5 bases, there was a span of 19 bases. CDR3 protein: CASSPPGNTYNEQYF. CDR3 nucleotide sequence: TGTGCCAGCAGCCCCCCCGGGAACACTTACAACGAGCAGTACTTC.

V usage is TRBV19 and J usage is TRBJ2-2; D possibly corresponds to TRBD1 (5 bases). The germline gives CDR1 LNHDA, CDR2 SQIVND (reference sequence). The CDR3 sequence is 14 residues long. The V gene lost 2 bases and the J gene lost 7 bases, with 11 bases spanning the gap. The CDR3 DNA is TGTGCCAGTAGTATACAGGGTGAGATCGGGGAGCTGTTTTTT. Its translation is CASSIQGEIGELFF.

The chain combines TRBV4-1 with TRBJ2-7; a weak D match, TRBD1 (6 bases). V was cut by 4 bases and J by 2 bases, with 15 bases left in between. The germline V gene encodes CDR1 MGHRA and CDR2 YSYEKL. There are 15 residues in the CDR3. The CDR3 protein is CASSRASRGPYEQYF. The CDR3 bases are TGCGCCAGCAGCCGGGCCTCCAGGGGTCCCTACGAGCAGTACTTC.

The chain joins TRBV29-1 to TRBJ1-4; no definite D call. The CDR3 sequence is 12 residues long. V was cut by 7 bases and J by 5 bases, with 11 bases left in between. CDR1 and CDR2 (germline): SQVTM, ANQGSEA. The CDR3 is CSARPDNEKLFF. CDR3 DNA: TGCAGCGCCCGGCCCGACAATGAAAAACTGTTTTTT. Combining the CDR3 with reference TRBV29-1 and TRBJ1-4 gives the whole variable domain SAVISQKPSRDICQRGTSLTIQCQVDSQVTMMFWYRQQPGQSLTLIATANQGSEATYESGFVIDKFPISRPNLTFSTLTVSNMSPEDSSIYLCSARPDNEKLFFGSGTQLSVL.

The V and J genes are TRBV12-5 and TRBJ2-3; 13 nucleotides line up with TRBD2. This CDR3 comprises 16 residues. Germline loops: CDR1 LGHNT, CDR2 FRNRAP. V lost 6 bases and J lost 2; bases outside the gene matches: 5. The CDR3: CASGIGLAGDTDTQYF. CDR3 DNA sequence: TGTGCTAGTGGAATAGGACTAGCGGGGGACACAGATACGCAGTATTTT.